The 25 T cell receptor beta chains in this list originate from one sample, sequenced in a study of cytomegalovirus exposure and HLA in healthy donors. Use of 60 Vbeta and 13 Jbeta primers characterized the PCR. Here immunoSEQ multiplex PCR was the method, and the copy in TCRdb shows in-frame clones only, minus some. Among under 200,000 clones, around three quarters were seen once, and the ten largest hold approximately 2%. Sequencing was performed on PBMCs. The receptors come from a man aged 30 to 45 in good health and CMV-seronegative.

The rearrangement uses TRBV29-1 and TRBJ2-7, with 10 bases lining up with TRBD1. CDR1 SQVTM and CDR2 ANQGSEA come from the germline V gene. V dropped 7 bases and J dropped 5; count of bases not matched to a gene: 5. The CDR3 covers 12 residues. The CDR3 nucleotides read TGCAGCGCCTCGACAGGGGGCCACGAGCAGTACTTC. This codes for CSASTGGHEQYF.

The CDR3 loop reads CASSKQENYGYTF. CDR3 bases: TGTGCCAGTAGCAAACAGGAAAACTATGGCTACACCTTC. V gene TRBV19 combines with J gene TRBJ1-2; maybe TRBD1 (5 bases). This CDR3 has 13 amino acids. Trimming removed 6 bases from V and 2 bases from J, with 10 bases in between. Germline CDR1 and CDR2: LNHDA and SQIVND (reference sequence).

A single count supports this clone. J is TRBJ2-5 and V is TRBV7-6, with TRBD2 matching 11 bases. This CDR3 has 16 residues. From germline, CDR1 is SGHVS and CDR2 FNYEAQ. After removal of 2 bases from V and 5 bases from J, the junction contained 7 bases not matched to a gene. CDR3 bases: TGTGCCAGCAGCTTAACTAGCGGGAGCGATGTGGAGACCCAGTACTTC. It is translated as CASSLTSGSDVETQYF.

The chain couples TRBV5-1 to TRBJ2-6; possible D gene TRBD1, 5 bases. Germline CDR1 SGHRS, CDR2 YFSETQ. There are 16 residues in the CDR3. V lost 4 bases, J lost 4 bases, and 15 bases lay in between. CDR3 sequence (DNA): TGCGCCAGCAGCGGCGGCAGGGAATCCGGGGCCAACGTCCTGACTTTC. It encodes CASSGGRESGANVLTF.

J is TRBJ1-6 and V is TRBV30; 8 bases fit TRBD1. Per the germline V gene, CDR1 is GTSNPN and CDR2 is SVGIG (reference sequence). The CDR3 has 14 amino acids. After removal of 3 bases from V and 10 bases from J, the junction contained 8 bases not matched to a gene. The CDR3 coding sequence is TGTGCCTGGAGCGAAGACAGGGGACGCTCACCCCTCCACTTT. It yields the protein CAWSEDRGRSPLHF.

This chain connects TRBV13 to TRBJ2-5, with a tentative D call TRBD1 (5 bases). V gave up 1 base and J gave up 2 bases, with 14 bases separating them. Per the germline V gene, CDR1 is PRHDT and CDR2 is FYEKMQ (reference sequence). This CDR3 has 16 amino acids. As DNA, the CDR3 is TGTGCCAGCAGCTTAGTCGCCAGGGCAGGGCAAGAGACCCAGTACTTC. This translates into CASSLVARAGQETQYF.

The chain recombines TRBV29-1 with TRBJ2-3, with D hard to call. V shed 6 bases and J shed 1 base, with 14 bases lying between them. CDR1 is SQVTM, CDR2 ANQGSEA, per germline. The CDR3 is 14 residues long. The CDR3 region is CSVQWRVGTDTQYF. The CDR3 coding sequence is TGCAGCGTCCAATGGAGAGTAGGCACAGATACGCAGTATTTT.

The chain combines TRBV10-3 with TRBJ2-1; D possibly corresponds to TRBD1 (9 bases). CDR1 and CDR2 (germline): ENHRY, SYGVKD. There are 17 residues in the CDR3. V was trimmed by 6 bases and J by 5 bases, leaving 23 bases between them. CDR3 sequence (DNA): TGTGCCATCAGCTCGGGAGGGACAGGGATCGACCACAATGAGCAGTTCTTC. Residues: CAISSGGTGIDHNEQFF.

This clone was seen a few times. The chain links TRBV5-4 to TRBJ1-4, with 9 bases aligning to TRBD1. Trimming took 4 bases from V and 5 from J; bases not matched to a gene: 6. Germline values: CDR1 SGHNT, CDR2 YYREEE (reference sequence). This CDR3 is built from 15 residues. As DNA, the CDR3 is TGTGCCAGCAGCCCCCGGACAGGGGTAAATGAAAAACTGTTTTTT. It encodes CASSPRTGVNEKLFF.

This clone occurred a few times. The chain employs TRBV7-3 and TRBJ1-5; D remains unclear. Germline V lookup: CDR1 SGHTA, CDR2 FQGTGA. The CDR3 covers 13 residues. The V and J ends lost 6 bases and 0 bases respectively, with 6 bases between them. CDR3: CASSPYSNQPQHF. The CDR3 bases are TGTGCCAGCAGTCCCTATAGCAATCAGCCCCAGCATTTT. The full variable domain, in which reference TRBV7-3 and TRBJ1-5 provide the parts outside the CDR3, is GAGVSQTPSNKVTEKGKYVELRCDPISGHTALYWYRQSLGQGPEFLIYFQGTGAADDSGLPNDRFFAVRPEGSVSTLKIQRTERGDSAVYLCASSPYSNQPQHFGDGTRLSIL.

This clone occurred a few times. The chain joins TRBV6-6 to TRBJ1-5, with D perhaps matching TRBD1 (6 bases). Trimming took 6 bases from V and 3 from J, leaving 12 bases between them. CDR3 length equals 14 residues. Germline assignment: CDR1 MNHNY and CDR2 SVGAGI (reference sequence). CDR3 sequence: CASRGTSSNQPQHF. DNA of the CDR3: TGTGCCAGCAGGGGGACAAGTTCCAATCAGCCCCAGCATTTT.

The chain is built from TRBV19 and TRBJ2-7, with TRBD2 matching over 14 bases. Losses at the gene ends were 8 bases for V and 3 bases for J; bases not matched to a gene: 9. Germline CDR1 LNHDA, CDR2 SQIVND (reference sequence). This CDR3 is built from 16 residues. This CDR3 is CASRLAGGTPLYEQYF. The CDR3 region has the DNA TGTGCCAGTCGACTAGCGGGAGGGACCCCCCTCTACGAGCAGTACTTC.

This clone appeared a few times. The rearrangement uses TRBV6-1 and TRBJ1-1, with a weak D call TRBD1 (6 bases). V was pared by 5 bases and J by 5 bases, with 9 bases between. There are 12 residues in the CDR3. CDR1 is MNHNS and CDR2 is SASEGT in the germline V gene. The DNA of the CDR3 is TGTGCCAGCAGTACAGGGCTGACTGAAGCTTTCTTT. Protein sequence: CASSTGLTEAFF.

The chain couples TRBV5-1 to TRBJ2-6; 9 nucleotides agree with TRBD1. CDR1 is SGHRS and CDR2 is YFSETQ in the germline V gene. The V segment lost 6 bases and the J segment 2 bases; nucleotides outside the gene matches: 6. The CDR3 has 16 amino acids. CDR3 residues: CASTVQGAPGANVLTF. CDR3 in DNA: TGCGCCAGCACGGTACAGGGGGCCCCTGGGGCCAACGTCCTGACTTTC.

The chain uses TRBV28 and TRBJ2-1; 7 bases map to TRBD1. The CDR3 totals 13 residues. The V gene's germline CDR1 is MDHEN and CDR2 SYDVKM. Trimming at V came to 5 bases and at J to 5 bases, leaving 3 bases not matched to a gene. CDR3 DNA: TGTGCCAGCAGTCGAGGGACAGACAATGAGCAGTTCTTC. Encoded protein: CASSRGTDNEQFF. Combining the CDR3 with reference TRBV28 and TRBJ2-1 gives the whole variable domain DVKVTQSSRYLVKRTGEKVFLECVQDMDHENMFWYRQDPGLGLRLIYFSYDVKMKEKGDIPEGYSVSREKKERFSLILESASTNQTSMYLCASSRGTDNEQFFGPGTRLTVL.

This rearrangement joins TRBV4-1 to TRBJ2-7, with TRBD1 matching over 7 bases. This CDR3 contains 15 residues. Germline V gives CDR1 MGHRA, CDR2 YSYEKL. Germline trimming cut 2 bases from V and 2 bases from J; bases unmatched to any gene: 6. CDR3 in amino acids: CASSQFRDSPYEQYF. As DNA, the CDR3 is TGCGCCAGCAGCCAATTCCGGGACAGTCCCTACGAGCAGTACTTC.

The count of this clone is one. This chain connects TRBV7-9 to TRBJ2-5; possible D gene TRBD2, 6 bases. The germline gives CDR1 SEHNR, CDR2 FQNEAQ (reference sequence). The CDR3 has 12 residues. V was shortened by 0 bases and J by 11 bases, with 10 bases between the two germline ends. The CDR3 loop reads CASSLAGGEQYF. The CDR3 DNA follows: TGTGCCAGCAGCTTAGCGGGAGGAGAGCAGTACTTC. Combining the CDR3 with reference TRBV7-9 and TRBJ2-5 gives the whole variable domain DTGVSQNPRHKITKRGQNVTFRCDPISEHNRLYWYRQTLGQGPEFLTYFQNEAQLEKSRLLSDRFSAERPKGSFSTLEIQRTEQGDSAMYLCASSLAGGEQYFGPGTRLLVL.

The rearrangement joins TRBV1 to TRBJ2-3; the table's D gene call, TRBD1, was not cross checked with the DNA. TRBV1 is deemed a pseudogene. CDR3 length: 17 amino acids. CDR3 residues: CTSSAPPGQGRTDTQYF. The CDR3 bases are TGCACCAGCAGCGCCCCGCCGGGACAGGGGCGTACAGATACGCAGTATTTT.

The V gene is TRBV14, the J gene TRBJ2-7; 8 nucleotides match TRBD1. This CDR3 region has 15 residues. Germline trimming cut 2 bases from V and 1 base from J; bases unmatched to any gene: 4. The germline V gene has CDR1 SGHDN and CDR2 FVKESK. The CDR3 nucleotides are TGTGCCAGCAGCCAAATGGGGACAGGATCCTACGAGCAGTACTTC. This encodes CASSQMGTGSYEQYF.

The V call is TRBV9, the J call TRBJ2-7, with D perhaps matching TRBD2 (6 bases). Between the trimmed V and J ends, which lost 4 bases and 6 bases, there was a span of 17 bases. Per the germline V gene, CDR1 is SGDLS and CDR2 is YYNGEE. CDR3 length: 14 amino acids. The CDR3 DNA sequence: TGTGCCAGCAGCCGGGGTAGCGGAGGCCTCGAGCAGTACTTC. Translated: CASSRGSGGLEQYF.

The chain is built from TRBV28 and TRBJ2-1; 7 nucleotides line up with TRBD1. This CDR3 is 14 amino acids long. Germline-derived CDR1 and CDR2 are MDHEN and SYDVKM. The trim removed 10 bases at V and 0 bases at J, leaving 6 bases unmatched. DNA of the CDR3: TGTGCCACATACCGGGACAGCTCCTACAATGAGCAGTTCTTC. The encoded protein is CATYRDSSYNEQFF.

The CDR3 DNA sequence: TGTGCCAGCAGCCAGAGTTTGGGTGGAGCCTACGAGCAGTACTTC. Translated, it gives CASSQSLGGAYEQYF. The chain combines TRBV14 with TRBJ2-7; no reliable D call. CDR1 is SGHDN and CDR2 is FVKESK in the germline V gene. Trimming cost V 3 bases and J 2 bases, with 14 bases left between them. The CDR3 has 15 residues. The variable domain in full, with the rest retrieved from reference TRBV14 and TRBJ2-7, is EAGVTQFPSHSVIEKGQTVTLRCDPISGHDNLYWYRRVMGKEIKFLLHFVKESKQDESGMPNNRFLAERTGGTYSTLKVQPAELEDSGVYFCASSQSLGGAYEQYFGPGTRLTVT.

The CDR3 loop reads CASSLGLAGAYEQYF. The CDR3 coding sequence is TGTGCCAGCAGCTTAGGACTAGCGGGAGCCTACGAGCAGTACTTC. The V gene is TRBV13, the J gene TRBJ2-7; 11 bases are shared with TRBD2. Losses at the gene ends were 0 bases for V and 2 bases for J; bases not matched to a gene: 0. The germline V gene has CDR1 PRHDT and CDR2 FYEKMQ (reference sequence). The CDR3 contains 15 residues.

This chain uses TRBV9 with TRBJ2-4; TRBD2 matches at 7 bases. V dropped 7 bases and J dropped 3; count of bases not matched to a gene: 1. This CDR3 has 12 amino acids. Germline-derived CDR1 and CDR2 are SGDLS and YYNGEE. The CDR3 bases are TGTGCCAGCGGGGGGGGCAAAAACATTCAGTACTTC. It yields the protein CASGGGKNIQYF.

The DNA of the CDR3 is TGTGCCTGGAGTGTACAAGGGACAGGGGGTGAAAAACTGTTTTTT. It yields the protein CAWSVQGTGGEKLFF. The chain carries TRBV30 and TRBJ1-4; 11 bases line up with TRBD1. This CDR3 is 15 amino acids long. Looked up from germline, CDR1 is GTSNPN and CDR2 is SVGIG (reference sequence). Trimming at V came to 0 bases and at J to 7 bases, leaving 4 bases not matched to a gene.